Below, 6 T cell receptor beta chains from the same sample are listed, as sequenced in a study of shared clonotypes between healthy human individuals. Sequencing was performed with immunoSEQ multiplex PCR; in TCRdb, only in-frame clones are kept and a portion is missing. The sample carries 2,500,000 or so clones, 85% to 95% recorded once. The source material was naive CD4+ T cells from PBMCs. This sample's subset: CD45RA+ positively selected. Receptor source: a man between 18 and 35 years old in good health. Some clones in this sample may be carry-over from other donors' samples.

This rearrangement joins TRBV5-6 to TRBJ2-5; D unclear. The CDR3 totals 14 residues. V was shortened by 2 bases and J by 11 bases, with 19 bases between the two germline ends. CDR1 SGHDT and CDR2 YYEEEE come from the germline V gene. In DNA, the CDR3 is TGTGCCAGCAGCTTCTCTCCAGCTACCTTCGGGCAGTACTTC. Its translation: CASSFSPATFGQYF. Full variable domain (missing parts from reference TRBV5-6 and TRBJ2-5): DAGVTQSPTHLIKTRGQQVTLRCSPKSGHDTVSWYQQALGQGPQFIFQYYEEEERQRGNFPDRFSGHQFPNYSSELNVNALLLGDSALYLCASSFSPATFGQYFGPGTRLLVL.

V and J are TRBV4-2 and TRBJ2-3; 11 nucleotides match TRBD2. Per the germline V gene, CDR1 is LGHNA and CDR2 is YNFKEQ. The CDR3 spans 18 residues. Trimming cost V 4 bases and J 0 bases; bases outside gene matches: 9. CDR3 bases: TGTGCCAGCAGCCGCCCGACCGGGACTAGCGGCAGCACAGATACGCAGTATTTT. As protein: CASSRPTGTSGSTDTQYF.

The CDR3 bases are TGTGCCACCAGCAGTTTGCGGATAGCCAAAAACATTCAGTACTTC. Encoded protein: CATSSLRIAKNIQYF. The rearrangement links TRBV15 to TRBJ2-4; D uncertain. Germline values: CDR1 LNHNV, CDR2 YYDKDF (reference sequence). CDR3 length: 15 residues. The ends were cut back, 3 bases at V and 0 bases at J, with 9 bases in the middle.

The chain couples TRBV10-3 to TRBJ2-1; D possibly corresponds to TRBD2 (6 bases). This CDR3 region has 17 residues. Germline V CDR1 and CDR2: ENHRY, SYGVKD. The V and J ends lost 6 bases and 0 bases respectively, with 18 bases between them. The CDR3 here is CAIRHGRMESSYNEQFF. CDR3 DNA sequence: TGTGCCATCAGGCACGGGAGAATGGAGAGCTCCTACAATGAGCAGTTCTTC.

The chain uses TRBV10-3 and TRBJ2-1; 9 nucleotides agree with TRBD2. The CDR3 runs to 15 residues. Unmatched junction bases numbered 9, after V lost 10 bases and J lost 2 bases. The germline V gene has CDR1 ENHRY and CDR2 SYGVKD. CDR3 sequence reads: CATTPSGNAYNEQFF. The DNA for the CDR3 is TGTGCCACTACACCTAGCGGGAACGCCTACAATGAGCAGTTCTTC.

The V gene is TRBV28, the J gene TRBJ2-7; D may be TRBD2 (6 bases). Germline V gene sequence: CDR1 MDHEN, CDR2 SYDVKM. The CDR3 runs to 15 residues. Deletions cut 4 bases from V and 1 base from J, with 14 bases between. This chain's CDR3 is CASSSVSGASYEQYF. CDR3 nucleotide sequence: TGTGCCAGCAGTTCTGTTAGCGGAGCTTCCTACGAGCAGTACTTC.